These T cell receptor beta chains were read from a single sample in a study of T-cell memory formation after mild COVID-19. MiXCR, run by TCRdb on the 5' RACE reads, gives a single entry per CDR3 protein. Of 150,000 to 200,000 distinct CDR3 sequences in the sample, 16% are singletons; the top ten hold roughly 2.1%. Sequencing input: PBMCs or a T cell subset sorted from them (not recorded which). The receptors were sampled from an adult woman who had mild COVID-19 (a few samples of this study predate the infection). Cell type and time point are not known. Each CDR3 is given with its conserved first and last residue. D genes are given only for firm matches. Some rows mark clone size as missing; the rest say once, few, many or name a class of expanded clone.

v_gene: TRBV18; abundance: many; d_gene: TRBD1; j_gene: TRBJ1-2; CDR3nt: TGTGCCAGCTCACCACCGGTGGGGACAGGGATCGATGGCTACACCTTC; CDR3aa: CASSPPVGTGIDGYTF
v_gene: TRBV20-1; abundance: -; d_gene: TRBD1; j_gene: TRBJ1-1; CDR3nt: TGCAGTGCCACTGGACAGGGAGGGTTGAACACTGAAGCTTTCTTT; CDR3aa: CSATGQGGLNTEAFF
v_gene: TRBV5-6; abundance: -; d_gene: -; j_gene: TRBJ2-5; CDR3nt: TGTGCCAGCAGGACGCTAGGGGAGACCCAGTACTTC; CDR3aa: CASRTLGETQYF
v_gene: TRBV5-4; abundance: -; d_gene: -; j_gene: TRBJ2-1; CDR3nt: TGTGCCAGCAGCTCATACCTGAGGGTGAATGAGCAGTTCTTC; CDR3aa: CASSSYLRVNEQFF
v_gene: TRBV7-9; abundance: -; d_gene: -; j_gene: TRBJ1-2; CDR3nt: TGTGCCAGCAGCTTAGGGACAGTCGCTGGCTACACCTTC; CDR3aa: CASSLGTVAGYTF
v_gene: TRBV29-1; abundance: few; d_gene: -; j_gene: TRBJ2-5; CDR3nt: TGCAGCGTTTCCCGCGGGGCAGATAAAGAGACCCAGTACTTC; CDR3aa: CSVSRGADKETQYF
v_gene: TRBV12-3/TRBV12-4; abundance: -; d_gene: -; j_gene: TRBJ1-5; CDR3nt: TGTGCCAGCAGTTTTTTGGCTGGACCCCAGCATTTT; CDR3aa: CASSFLAGPQHF
v_gene: TRBV10-3; abundance: few; d_gene: -; j_gene: TRBJ1-1; CDR3nt: TGTGCCATCAGTGAGGGGCAGCTCCACACTGAAGCTTTCTTT; CDR3aa: CAISEGQLHTEAFF
v_gene: TRBV19; abundance: few; d_gene: TRBD2; j_gene: TRBJ2-1; CDR3nt: TGTGCCAGTAGTGTCGGACTAGCGACCTCCTACAATGAGCAGTTCTTC; CDR3aa: CASSVGLATSYNEQFF
v_gene: TRBV7-2; abundance: -; d_gene: -; j_gene: TRBJ2-5; CDR3nt: TGTGCCAGCAGCTTAGACAGATTAGAGACCCAGTACTTC; CDR3aa: CASSLDRLETQYF
v_gene: TRBV5-1; abundance: -; d_gene: -; j_gene: TRBJ1-2; CDR3nt: TGCGCCAGCAGCTTGGCCAGTGGGGCAGACAACTATGGCTACACCTTC; CDR3aa: CASSLASGADNYGYTF
v_gene: TRBV7-8; abundance: -; d_gene: -; j_gene: TRBJ1-1; CDR3nt: TGTGCCAGCAGCGCCGAACAGATGATGAACACTGAAGCTTTCTTT; CDR3aa: CASSAEQMMNTEAFF
v_gene: TRBV20-1; abundance: -; d_gene: -; j_gene: TRBJ2-4; CDR3nt: TGCAGTGCTAGAGTCTTGTGGGGGGCGGAGATTCAGTACTTC; CDR3aa: CSARVLWGAEIQYF
v_gene: TRBV7-8; abundance: -; d_gene: TRBD1; j_gene: TRBJ1-5; CDR3nt: TGTGCCAGCAGCTCCGGGACAGGGGGCGGTCAGCCCCAGCATTTT; CDR3aa: CASSSGTGGGQPQHF
v_gene: TRBV5-4; abundance: few; d_gene: TRBD1; j_gene: TRBJ2-7; CDR3nt: TGTGCCAGCAGCCCCCCGGGACAGGGGATCGACGAGCAGTACTTC; CDR3aa: CASSPPGQGIDEQYF
v_gene: TRBV23-1; abundance: many; d_gene: TRBD2; j_gene: TRBJ2-7; CDR3nt: TGCGCCAGCAGTCACCCGGGGGGACTAGCATTTTCATGCGAGCAGTACTTC; CDR3aa: CASSHPGGLAFSCEQYF
v_gene: TRBV24-1; abundance: few; d_gene: -; j_gene: TRBJ2-5; CDR3nt: TGTGCCACCAGTGATCCCTTAGACGAGACCCAGTACTTC; CDR3aa: CATSDPLDETQYF
v_gene: TRBV10-3; abundance: few; d_gene: TRBD2; j_gene: TRBJ2-3; CDR3nt: TGTGCCATCAAGGTGGGAGGGCCGGATACGCAGTATTTT; CDR3aa: CAIKVGGPDTQYF
v_gene: TRBV4-1; abundance: -; d_gene: -; j_gene: TRBJ2-7; CDR3nt: TGCGCCAGCAGCCCCATTCTACCCAGGGCGATTTTCTACGAGCAGTACTTC; CDR3aa: CASSPILPRAIFYEQYF
v_gene: TRBV18; abundance: -; d_gene: -; j_gene: TRBJ1-4; CDR3nt: TGTGCCAGCTCACCCCCCCCGTGGGGAGAAAAACTGTTTTTT; CDR3aa: CASSPPPWGEKLFF
v_gene: TRBV7-2; abundance: many; d_gene: TRBD2; j_gene: TRBJ2-1; CDR3nt: TGTGCCAGCAGCTCCGTAGGCGGGAGGGCCAACAATGAGCAGTTCTTC; CDR3aa: CASSSVGGRANNEQFF
v_gene: TRBV25-1; abundance: -; d_gene: -; j_gene: TRBJ1-2; CDR3nt: TGTGCCAGCAGTGACCCGGGACACAACTATGGCTACACCTTC; CDR3aa: CASSDPGHNYGYTF
v_gene: TRBV18; abundance: few; d_gene: -; j_gene: TRBJ1-2; CDR3nt: TGTGCCAGCTCACCGGAGGGCGGGTATGGCTACACCTTC; CDR3aa: CASSPEGGYGYTF
v_gene: TRBV7-2; abundance: -; d_gene: -; j_gene: TRBJ1-1; CDR3nt: TGTGCCAGCAGCCCATACTCACGCACTGAAGCTTTCTTT; CDR3aa: CASSPYSRTEAFF
v_gene: TRBV7-8; abundance: few; d_gene: TRBD2; j_gene: TRBJ2-7; CDR3nt: TGTGCCAGCAGCTTAGTCCGTTGGAGGGGCCTGACTAGCGGGAGAGGTGATCGGGAGCAGTACTTC; CDR3aa: CASSLVRWRGLTSGRGDREQYF